This T cell receptor beta chain was observed in a study of identifying expanded T cells in peripheral blood. As to this clone: Its antigen is undetermined.

Study-level points and caveats: Over approximately two and four weeks, about 15 and 18 clones changed, versus approximately 1.1 between replicates.

CDR3 length: 15 residues. V shed 4 bases and J 7 bases; nucleotides not matched to a gene: 9. Germline assignment: CDR1 SGHNT and CDR2 YYREEE (reference sequence). TCRdb's copy holds only in-frame clones and misses some; the assay was immunoSEQ multiplex PCR. The sample yields around 84,000 clones, approximately 90% seen once. The sequenced material came from blood. The chain employs TRBV5-4 and TRBJ2-3; the match to TRBD2 covers 10 bases. The source of this sequence is a person between 18 and 69 years old in good health. The chain's CDR3 is CASSPVGTSVYTQYF. For the CDR3, the DNA is TGTGCCAGCAGCCCGGTTGGGACTAGCGTTTATACGCAGTATTTT.